The 16 T cell receptor beta chains below come from one sample, sequenced in a study of T cell changes during pregnancy in multiple sclerosis. TCRdb's copy holds only in-frame clones and misses some; the assay was immunoSEQ multiplex PCR. This table holds approximately 50,000 clones, approximately 93% found once. Sample: CD4+ T cells from peripheral blood mononuclear cells, taken in the third trimester of pregnancy. These receptors were collected from a female donor with multiple sclerosis, enrolled in a pregnancy study.

The chain links TRBV19 to TRBJ1-2; D remains ambiguous. CDR3 length: 13 amino acids. V lost 10 bases to trimming and J lost 0 bases, with 12 bases between them. Per germline, CDR1 LNHDA and CDR2 SQIVND (reference sequence). CDR3 bases: TGTGCCACCTCAGCGAGAACTAACTATGGCTACACCTTC. This translates into CATSARTNYGYTF.

The chain uses TRBV5-1 and TRBJ1-1, with D possibly matching TRBD1 (6 bases). Germline CDR1 and CDR2: SGHRS and YFSETQ. The V gene lost 0 bases and the J gene lost 7 bases, with 13 bases spanning the gap. The CDR3 contains 14 residues. CDR3 region: CASSLATGQREAFF. The CDR3 coding sequence is TGCGCCAGCAGCTTGGCCACAGGGCAGCGTGAAGCTTTCTTT.

This rearrangement joins TRBV7-8 to TRBJ1-6, with 7 bases aligning to TRBD1. The ends lost 3 bases at V and 9 bases at J; junction bases unmatched: 11. The CDR3 consists of 16 residues. CDR1 is SGHVS and CDR2 is FQNEAQ in the germline V gene. The CDR3 protein is CASSFSTGAPPSPLHF. CDR3 in DNA: TGTGCCAGCAGCTTTTCCACAGGGGCCCCACCTTCACCCCTCCACTTT.

The rearrangement joins TRBV7-2 to TRBJ1-6, with D maybe TRBD1 (6 bases). The CDR3 runs 14 residues. Germline CDR1 reads SGHTA; CDR2 reads FQGNSA. Trimming shortened V by 2 bases and J by 10 bases, and 12 bases separated the two germline ends. The CDR3 sequence: CASSLIGGGSPLHF. CDR3 DNA: TGTGCCAGCAGCTTAATTGGGGGCGGGTCACCCCTCCACTTT.

DNA of the CDR3: TGTGCCAGCAGTGAGTCTCCTCGGGATACGCAGTATTTT. This gives the protein CASSESPRDTQYF. The chain couples TRBV2 to TRBJ2-3; D is ambiguous. CDR3 size: 13 residues. Germline values: CDR1 SNHLY, CDR2 FYNNEI. V was clipped by 3 bases and J by 6 bases, with 10 bases between them.

This clone showed up just once. This chain connects TRBV18 to TRBJ1-1; no clear D. The CDR3 is 14 residues long. Trimming pared 1 base from V and 7 bases from J, leaving 13 bases between. The germline V gene has CDR1 KGHSH and CDR2 LQKENI. The CDR3 loop is CASSPLLGEGEAFF. In DNA form, the CDR3 reads TGTGCCAGCTCACCACTCCTGGGAGAAGGTGAAGCTTTCTTT.

The V and J genes are TRBV28 and TRBJ1-6; D call uncertain. The CDR3 is 11 residues long. Looked up from germline, CDR1 is MDHEN and CDR2 is SYDVKM. Trimming left V 3 bases short and J 9 bases short, with 3 bases between. The CDR3 is CASSFGSPLHF. CDR3 DNA sequence: TGTGCCAGCAGTTTCGGTTCACCCCTCCACTTT.

The CDR3 coding sequence is TGTGCCACCAGCACAATAAGAGGAGGGGGCGGAACTGAAGCTTTCTTT. Translation gives CATSTIRGGGGTEAFF. V is TRBV15 and J is TRBJ1-1; 7 positions match TRBD1. This CDR3 contains 16 residues. V shed 4 bases, J shed 5 bases, and the junction held 13 bases outside the gene matches. CDR1 LNHNV and CDR2 YYDKDF come from the germline V gene (reference sequence).

The rearrangement links TRBV29-1 to TRBJ2-3, with 8 bases lining up with TRBD2. Unmatched junction bases numbered 8, after V lost 8 bases and J lost 4 bases. Germline assignment: CDR1 SQVTM and CDR2 ANQGSEA. The CDR3 contains 13 residues. The CDR3 reads CSTSGAGPDTQYF. The CDR3 region has the DNA TGCAGCACTAGCGGAGCAGGGCCAGATACGCAGTATTTT.

The rearrangement uses TRBV30 and TRBJ2-5; TRBD2 is a possible D gene (6 bases). Germline lookup yields CDR1 GTSNPN and CDR2 SVGIG (reference sequence). The CDR3 runs 15 residues. Trimming pared 1 base from V and 4 bases from J, leaving 16 bases between. CDR3 amino acids: CAWSATTRVGETQYF. CDR3 bases: TGTGCCTGGAGTGCAACGACTAGGGTAGGAGAGACCCAGTACTTC.

The chain employs TRBV4-2 and TRBJ1-2; D is perhaps TRBD1 (5 bases). Trimming took 5 bases from V and 10 from J, leaving 14 bases between them. Germline V gives CDR1 LGHNA, CDR2 YNFKEQ. This CDR3 is built from 12 residues. The DNA of the CDR3 is TGTGCCAGCAGCGCATCCGGGACTTTCTACACCTTC. Residues: CASSASGTFYTF.

The genes are TRBV5-1 and TRBJ2-7, with D hard to call. CDR1 and CDR2 from the germline V gene are SGHRS and YFSETQ. There are 12 residues in the CDR3. Between the trimmed V and J ends, which lost 4 bases and 5 bases, there was a span of 10 bases. The CDR3: CASSPQLDEQYF. CDR3 nucleotide sequence: TGCGCCAGCAGCCCCCAACTCGACGAGCAGTACTTC.

The chain uses TRBV5-1 and TRBJ1-5; TRBD1 matches at 8 bases. Germline V CDR1 and CDR2: SGHRS, YFSETQ. The CDR3 runs 16 residues. V was clipped by 0 bases and J by 4 bases; unmatched bases: 6. CDR3 sequence (DNA): TGCGCCAGCAGCTTGGGGACCGGGACAGGTAATCAGCCCCAGCATTTT. Amino acids: CASSLGTGTGNQPQHF.

The genes are TRBV19 and TRBJ2-7, with D unresolved. The CDR3 is 14 amino acids. Trimming took off 6 bases at V and 3 bases at J, with 15 bases between the two ends. The germline V gene has CDR1 LNHDA and CDR2 SQIVND (reference sequence). The CDR3 is CASSQHTLVYEQYF. For the CDR3, the DNA is TGTGCCAGTAGCCAACACACATTGGTCTACGAGCAGTACTTC.

This chain uses TRBV7-2 with TRBJ1-1, with 8 positions matching TRBD1. This CDR3 comprises 16 residues. CDR1 and CDR2 (germline): SGHTA, FQGNSA. Germline trimming cut 0 bases from V and 0 bases from J; bases unmatched to any gene: 3. DNA of the CDR3: TGTGCCAGCAGCTTAGCAACAGGGGGAATGAACACTGAAGCTTTCTTT. Its translation is CASSLATGGMNTEAFF.

The V and J genes are TRBV18 and TRBJ1-2; D gene uncertain. Germline values: CDR1 KGHSH, CDR2 LQKENI. V was cut by 4 bases and J by 6 bases, with 12 bases left in between. The CDR3 contains 13 residues. Here the CDR3 DNA reads TGTGCCAGCTCACACGCAGGAGGTGATGGCTACACCTTC. It is translated as CASSHAGGDGYTF.